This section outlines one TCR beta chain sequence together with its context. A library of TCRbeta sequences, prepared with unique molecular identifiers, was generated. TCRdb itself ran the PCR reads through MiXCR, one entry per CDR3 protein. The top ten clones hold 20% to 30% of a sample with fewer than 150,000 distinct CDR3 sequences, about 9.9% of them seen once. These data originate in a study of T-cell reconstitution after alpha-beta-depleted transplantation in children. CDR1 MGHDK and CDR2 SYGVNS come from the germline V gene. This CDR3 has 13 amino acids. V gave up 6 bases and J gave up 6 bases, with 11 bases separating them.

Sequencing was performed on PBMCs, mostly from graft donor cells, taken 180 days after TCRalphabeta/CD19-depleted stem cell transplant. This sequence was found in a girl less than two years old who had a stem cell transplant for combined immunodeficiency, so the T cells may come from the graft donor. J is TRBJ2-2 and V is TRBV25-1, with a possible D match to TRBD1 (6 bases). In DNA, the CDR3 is TGTGCCAGCAGGGACAGAGGGGCCGGGGAGCTGTTTTTT. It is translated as CASRDRGAGELFF.